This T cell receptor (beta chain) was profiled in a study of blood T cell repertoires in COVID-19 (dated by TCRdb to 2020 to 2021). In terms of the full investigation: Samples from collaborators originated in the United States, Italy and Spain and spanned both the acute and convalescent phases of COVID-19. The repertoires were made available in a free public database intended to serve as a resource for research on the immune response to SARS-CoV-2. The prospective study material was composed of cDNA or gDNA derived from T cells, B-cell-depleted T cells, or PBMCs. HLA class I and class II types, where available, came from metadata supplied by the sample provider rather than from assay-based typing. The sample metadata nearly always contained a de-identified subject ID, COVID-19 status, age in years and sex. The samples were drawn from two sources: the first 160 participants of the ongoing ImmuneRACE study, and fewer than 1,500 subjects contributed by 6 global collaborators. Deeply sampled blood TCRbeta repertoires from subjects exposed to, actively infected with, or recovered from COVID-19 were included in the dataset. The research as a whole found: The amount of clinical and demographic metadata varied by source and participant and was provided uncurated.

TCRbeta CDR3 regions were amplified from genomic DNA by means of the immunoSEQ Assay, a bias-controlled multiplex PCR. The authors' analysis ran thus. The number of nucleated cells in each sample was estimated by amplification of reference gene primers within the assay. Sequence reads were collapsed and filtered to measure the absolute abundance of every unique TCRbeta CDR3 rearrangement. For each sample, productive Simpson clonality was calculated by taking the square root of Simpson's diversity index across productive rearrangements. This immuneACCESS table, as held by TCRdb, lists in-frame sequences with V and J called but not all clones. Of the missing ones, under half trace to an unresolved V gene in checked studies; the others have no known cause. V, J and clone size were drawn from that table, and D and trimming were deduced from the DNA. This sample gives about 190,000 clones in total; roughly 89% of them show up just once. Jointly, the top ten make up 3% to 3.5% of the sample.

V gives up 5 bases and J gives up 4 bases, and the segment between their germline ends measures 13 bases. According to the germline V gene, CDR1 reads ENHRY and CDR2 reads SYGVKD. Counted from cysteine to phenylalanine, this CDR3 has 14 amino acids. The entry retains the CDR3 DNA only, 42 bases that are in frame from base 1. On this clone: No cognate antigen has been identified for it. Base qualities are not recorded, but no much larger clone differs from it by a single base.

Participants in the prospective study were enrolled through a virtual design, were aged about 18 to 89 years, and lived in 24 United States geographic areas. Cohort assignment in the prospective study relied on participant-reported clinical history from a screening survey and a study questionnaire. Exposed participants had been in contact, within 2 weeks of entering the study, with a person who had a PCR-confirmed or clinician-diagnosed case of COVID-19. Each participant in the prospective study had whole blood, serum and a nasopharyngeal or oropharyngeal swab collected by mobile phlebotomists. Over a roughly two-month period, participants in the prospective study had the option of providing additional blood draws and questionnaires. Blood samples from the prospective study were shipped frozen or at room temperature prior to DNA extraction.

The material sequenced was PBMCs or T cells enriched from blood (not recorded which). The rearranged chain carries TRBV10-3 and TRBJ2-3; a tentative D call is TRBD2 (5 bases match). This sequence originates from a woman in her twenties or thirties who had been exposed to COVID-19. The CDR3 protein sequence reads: CAISPGETADTQYF. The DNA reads TGTGCCATCAGTCCCGGGGAGACCGCAGATACGCAGTATTTT.